Shown below are 23 T cell receptor beta chains from a single sample sequenced in a study of OX40 agonist ivuxolimab in advanced cancers. Using immunoSEQ multiplex PCR, the repertoire was profiled, and TCRdb retains in-frame clones only, with some absent. This table holds about 40,000 clones, 85% found once. This specimen was CD4+ or CD8+ T cells sorted from blood, taken in a trial of the OX40 agonist ivuxolimab. The receptor set was obtained from an adult with an advanced solid tumor such as melanoma, head and neck, liver or kidney cancer.

The chain is built from TRBV11-2 and TRBJ2-3; weak D call: TRBD2 (5 bases). V gave up 3 bases and J gave up 5 bases, with 12 bases separating them. This CDR3 spans 14 amino acids. Germline V gene sequence: CDR1 SGHAT, CDR2 FQNNGV. The CDR3 loop reads CASSFWPGRDTQYF. CDR3 nucleotide sequence: TGTGCCAGCAGCTTTTGGCCGGGGAGAGATACGCAGTATTTT.

This chain joins TRBV7-9 and TRBJ1-1, with TRBD1 as a possible D gene (5 bases). Trimming left V 11 bases short and J 0 bases short, with 13 bases between. Germline lookup yields CDR1 SEHNR and CDR2 FQNEAQ (reference sequence). This CDR3 is built from 13 residues. CDR3 region: CASQRGLNTEAFF. CDR3 nucleotides: TGTGCCTCCCAAAGGGGCCTGAACACTGAAGCTTTCTTT.

As DNA, the CDR3 is TGTGCCAGAAGCTTGGCAGGGGTAAACACCGGGGAGCTGTTTTTT. Translation gives CARSLAGVNTGELFF. The V gene is TRBV5-3, the J gene TRBJ2-2, with D tentatively TRBD1 (6 bases). TRBV5-3 is identified as an open reading frame with a role that is uncertain. Trimming removed 0 bases at V and 2 bases at J, with 8 bases between. The CDR3 sequence is 15 residues long.

The chain employs TRBV19 and TRBJ1-1, with D maybe TRBD1 (5 bases). CDR3 length equals 15 residues. The V end was cut by 4 bases, the J end by 1 base, with 13 bases between. Germline V gene data show CDR1 as LNHDA and CDR2 as SQIVND (reference sequence). In DNA, the CDR3 is TGTGCCAGTAGTACCTTTACAGGAACGAACACTGAAGCTTTCTTT. The encoded protein is CASSTFTGTNTEAFF.

This chain joins TRBV5-1 and TRBJ2-1; D is uncertain. V lost 3 bases and J 0 bases, leaving 13 bases between the germline ends. From germline, CDR1 is SGHRS and CDR2 YFSETQ. This CDR3 has 16 residues. The CDR3 bases are TGCGCCAGCAGCTCTGTTCGCCGAACCTCCTACAATGAGCAGTTCTTC. Translated, it gives CASSSVRRTSYNEQFF.

The J gene is TRBJ2-5, the V gene TRBV10-3, with 10 positions matching TRBD2. The trim removed 1 base at V and 4 bases at J, leaving 3 bases unmatched. CDR3 length equals 15 residues. Germline V lookup: CDR1 ENHRY, CDR2 SYGVKD. As DNA, the CDR3 is TGTGCCATCAGTGAGTTAGCTAGCGGGGGAGAGACCCAGTACTTC. Translating it yields CAISELASGGETQYF.

Only a few counts were recorded for this clone. The chain links TRBV6-4 to TRBJ2-3, with 7 nucleotides matching TRBD2. V trimming: 4 bases; J trimming: 1 base; junction bases outside the gene matches: 2. Germline CDR1 is MRHNA and CDR2 is SNTAGT. This CDR3 is built from 14 residues. In nucleotides, the CDR3 is TGTGCCAGCAGTGCGAGCGGGGGCACAGATACGCAGTATTTT. Encoded protein: CASSASGGTDTQYF.

The V and J genes are TRBV19 and TRBJ2-3; D may be TRBD1 (5 bases). Trimming shortened V by 3 bases and J by 8 bases, and 6 bases separated the two germline ends. This CDR3 comprises 11 residues. Germline CDR1 LNHDA, CDR2 SQIVND (reference sequence). CDR3 nucleotides: TGTGCCAGTAGTATCCAGGGTACGCAGTATTTT. This codes for CASSIQGTQYF.

V is TRBV27 and J is TRBJ2-7; no definite D call. The CDR3 loop spans 13 amino acids. The V and J ends lost 4 bases and 2 bases respectively, with 9 bases between them. In germline, CDR1 is MNHEY, CDR2 SMNVEV (reference sequence). The CDR3 sequence is CASSYGLTYEQYF. CDR3 in DNA: TGTGCCAGCAGTTATGGGCTCACCTACGAGCAGTACTTC.

The chain employs TRBV15 and TRBJ2-1; weak D call: TRBD2 (7 bases). The V gene's germline CDR1 is LNHNV and CDR2 YYDKDF (reference sequence). The V end lost 6 bases, the J end lost 9 bases, and 12 bases lay between the germline ends. The CDR3 spans 12 residues. The CDR3 spells CATRRGGGEQFF. CDR3 sequence (DNA): TGTGCCACCAGGAGGGGGGGTGGTGAGCAGTTCTTC. Complete variable domain (other parts from reference TRBV15 and TRBJ2-1): DAMVIQNPRYQVTQFGKPVTLSCSQTLNHNVMYWYQQKSSQAPKLLFHYYDKDFNNEADTPDNFQSRRPNTSFCFLDIRSPGLGDTAMYLCATRRGGGEQFFGPGTRLTVL.

This chain connects TRBV9 to TRBJ1-2; the match to TRBD1 covers 7 bases. V was pared by 4 bases and J by 4 bases, with 10 bases of the junction left unmatched. The CDR3 consists of 15 residues. Looked up from germline, CDR1 is SGDLS and CDR2 is YYNGEE. DNA for the CDR3: TGTGCCAGCAGCCCGCGGGACAGCAACTTCTATGGCTACACCTTC. This encodes CASSPRDSNFYGYTF.

The rearrangement joins TRBV27 to TRBJ1-2; 7 nucleotides agree with TRBD1. The germline CDR1 and CDR2 sequences are MNHEY and SMNVEV (reference sequence). The CDR3 sequence is 17 residues long. V was pared by 1 base and J by 3 bases, with 11 bases of the junction left unmatched. CDR3 protein: CASSLLFPPTGDYGYTF. The DNA of the CDR3 is TGTGCCAGCAGTTTATTATTCCCCCCAACAGGGGACTATGGCTACACCTTC.

This rearrangement joins TRBV29-1 to TRBJ1-1; D unresolved. V dropped 6 bases and J dropped 0 bases, with 14 bases sitting between them. CDR1 SQVTM and CDR2 ANQGSEA come from the germline V gene. The CDR3 has 14 amino acids. CDR3 sequence reads: CSVLEQSMNTEAFF. In DNA, the CDR3 is TGCAGCGTCCTCGAACAGTCCATGAACACTGAAGCTTTCTTT. The variable domain in full, with the rest retrieved from reference TRBV29-1 and TRBJ1-1, is SAVISQKPSRDICQRGTSLTIQCQVDSQVTMMFWYRQQPGQSLTLIATANQGSEATYESGFVIDKFPISRPNLTFSTLTVSNMSPEDSSIYLCSVLEQSMNTEAFFGQGTRLTVV.

The CDR3 here is CASSLTPNYGYTF. The CDR3 region has the DNA TGTGCCAGCAGCTTAACCCCTAACTATGGCTACACCTTC. The chain links TRBV7-3 to TRBJ1-2; D not certain. The germline gives CDR1 SGHTA, CDR2 FQGTGA. This CDR3 contains 13 residues. V was pared by 0 bases and J by 0 bases, with 2 bases between.

In this sample, this clone turned up once. This sequence joins TRBV6-5 and TRBJ1-5; 7 bases are shared with TRBD1. The junction had 6 bases not matched to a gene; V was cut back by 5 bases and J by 5 bases. CDR3 length: 14 residues. The germline V gene encodes CDR1 MNHEY and CDR2 SVGAGI. The CDR3 DNA sequence: TGTGCCAGCAGTCCTGACAGGGAAGATCAGCCCCAGCATTTT. It specifies CASSPDREDQPQHF.

This clone was recorded only once. The gene calls are TRBV11-1 and TRBJ2-1; TRBD2 agrees at 12 bases. Trimming took 4 bases from V and 3 from J; bases not matched to a gene: 4. The CDR3 totals 16 residues. CDR1 and CDR2 from the germline V gene are SGHAT and FQDESV (reference sequence). The CDR3 nucleotides are TGTGCCAGCAGCTCCCGACTAGCGGGAGACTACAATGAGCAGTTCTTC. It specifies CASSSRLAGDYNEQFF.

This chain uses TRBV2 with TRBJ2-7; TRBD2 aligns across 8 bases. Per the germline V gene, CDR1 is SNHLY and CDR2 is FYNNEI. Losses at the gene ends were 7 bases for V and 5 bases for J; bases not matched to a gene: 10. The CDR3 extends over 14 amino acids. CDR3 coding DNA: TGTGCCAGCATAAACGACGGGAGGGCCAACGAGCAGTACTTC. The encoded protein is CASINDGRANEQYF.

The V gene is TRBV28, the J gene TRBJ2-2; D is undetermined. Looked up from germline, CDR1 is MDHEN and CDR2 is SYDVKM. Trimming took off 0 bases at V and 7 bases at J, with 18 bases between the two ends. The CDR3 is 17 residues long. The CDR3 region has the DNA TGTGCCAGCAGTTTATGGGCAGTAAGAAGGGCAGGCGGGGAGCTGTTTTTT. Its translation: CASSLWAVRRAGGELFF.

CDR3 nucleotide sequence: TGTGCCTGGACTTACCCCCGGGGGTCCTCCTACAATGAGCAGTTCTTC. Its translation: CAWTYPRGSSYNEQFF. V usage is TRBV30 and J usage is TRBJ2-1; D may be TRBD2 (6 bases). CDR1 is GTSNPN, CDR2 SVGIG, per germline (reference sequence). This CDR3 spans 16 amino acids. Between the trimmed V and J ends, which lost 4 bases and 0 bases, there was a span of 16 bases.

The chain links TRBV11-2 to TRBJ1-2; D is perhaps TRBD1 (5 bases). The CDR3 length is 16 residues. The germline gives CDR1 SGHAT, CDR2 FQNNGV. The ends were cut back, 3 bases at V and 2 bases at J, with 16 bases in the middle. The CDR3 DNA is TGTGCCAGCAGCTTGGTGGCGGGGGAAGGGAACTATGGCTACACCTTC. Residues: CASSLVAGEGNYGYTF.

The V call is TRBV5-5, the J call TRBJ2-1; a weak D match, TRBD2 (6 bases). The CDR3 totals 16 residues. Germline CDR1 and CDR2: SGHKS and YYEKEE (reference sequence). V gave up 2 bases and J gave up 3 bases, with 15 bases separating them. The CDR3 is CASSLGRGGGYNEQFF. In DNA, the CDR3 is TGTGCCAGCAGCTTAGGGCGGGGTGGAGGCTACAATGAGCAGTTCTTC.

J is TRBJ2-3 and V is TRBV7-6; D might be TRBD1 or TRBD2, each matching 5 bases. The V end was cut by 3 bases, the J end by 2 bases, with 12 bases between. The CDR3 sequence is 15 residues long. CDR1 is SGHVS and CDR2 is FNYEAQ in the germline V gene. The CDR3 sequence is CASSFLTGPTDTQYF. Written as DNA, the CDR3 is TGTGCCAGCAGCTTCCTGACGGGACCCACAGATACGCAGTATTTT.

The chain combines TRBV5-4 with TRBJ2-1; 12 nucleotides line up with TRBD2. The V gene end was trimmed by 2 bases and the J gene end by 10 bases; junction bases not matched to a gene: 13. The CDR3 runs to 17 residues. CDR1 and CDR2 from the germline V gene are SGHNT and YYREEE (reference sequence). The DNA of the CDR3 is TGTGCCAGCAGCTTAGGGCTAGCGGGGGGGGCCACCCGGGAGCAGTTCTTC. Translated, it gives CASSLGLAGGATREQFF.